This T cell receptor beta chain was sequenced for a study of cytomegalovirus exposure and HLA in healthy donors. Overall study context: Unique TCR beta sequences numbering 95 million to 130 million came from some 200 million T cells in an earlier analysis.

It was with 60 Vbeta and 13 Jbeta primers that the PCR ran. The protocol was immunoSEQ multiplex PCR, while the TCRdb copy is restricted to in-frame clones and leaves out a portion. The table has under 200,000 clones, around 79% seen once. Concerning this clone itself: Its matching antigen is unknown.

Study-wide results and caveats: Within an earlier analysis, most TCR beta V segments proved productive either about 87% or about 30% of the time.

Looked up from germline, CDR1 is MNHGY and CDR2 is SVAAGI. This CDR3 has 20 amino acids. V shed 0 bases, J shed 3 bases, and the junction held 8 bases outside the gene matches. The source material was PBMCs. This chain uses TRBV6-9 with TRBJ2-2, with 15 bases identical to TRBD2. The TCR originated in a woman in her forties or fifties in good health and CMV-seronegative. The CDR3 sequence is CASSYSQRTSGRADTGELFF. CDR3 coding DNA: TGTGCCAGCAGTTATTCTCAACGGACTAGCGGGAGGGCCGACACCGGGGAGCTGTTTTTT.